The clone carrying this T cell receptor (beta chain) has ten or more counts. Time point here: newly diagnosed GD, antithyroid drugs for less than 3 months. Scientists built the TCR library using RNA that was extracted from PBMCs. With iRepertoire HTBI primers and Arm-PCR of CDR3 regions, TCR beta libraries were built. TCRdb re-called the multiplex PCR reads with MiXCR, one entry per CDR3 protein. Of under 300,000 distinct CDR3 sequences detected, roughly 21% appear once; the ten largest clones hold about 15%. The CDR3 spans 12 residues. Trimming shortened V by 3 bases and J by 2 bases, and 4 bases separated the two germline ends. The germline V gene has CDR1 SNHLY and CDR2 FYNNEI. This specimen belongs to a study of regulatory T cells in long-lasting Graves disease.

The sample in question was peripheral blood mononuclear cells (PBMCs), obtained at new diagnosis, from a patient treated with antithyroid drugs. The chain joins TRBV2 to TRBJ1-2; D unclear. The source of this sequence is a female donor with Graves disease. The CDR3 DNA reads TGTGCCAGCAGTGATCCCAACTATGGCTACACCTTC. Its translation is CASSDPNYGYTF.